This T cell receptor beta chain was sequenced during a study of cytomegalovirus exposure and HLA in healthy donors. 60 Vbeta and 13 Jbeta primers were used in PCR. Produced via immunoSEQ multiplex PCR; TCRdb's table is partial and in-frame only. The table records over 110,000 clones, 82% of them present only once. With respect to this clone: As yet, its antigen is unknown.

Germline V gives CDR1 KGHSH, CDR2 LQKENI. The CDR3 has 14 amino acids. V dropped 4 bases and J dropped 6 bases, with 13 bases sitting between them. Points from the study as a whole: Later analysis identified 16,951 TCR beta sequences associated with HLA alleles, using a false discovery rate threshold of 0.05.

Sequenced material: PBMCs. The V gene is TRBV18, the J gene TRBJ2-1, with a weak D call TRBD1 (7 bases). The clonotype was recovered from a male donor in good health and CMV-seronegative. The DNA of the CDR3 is TGTGCCAGCTCACTTCACAGGGGAGGCAATGAGCAGTTCTTC. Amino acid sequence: CASSLHRGGNEQFF.